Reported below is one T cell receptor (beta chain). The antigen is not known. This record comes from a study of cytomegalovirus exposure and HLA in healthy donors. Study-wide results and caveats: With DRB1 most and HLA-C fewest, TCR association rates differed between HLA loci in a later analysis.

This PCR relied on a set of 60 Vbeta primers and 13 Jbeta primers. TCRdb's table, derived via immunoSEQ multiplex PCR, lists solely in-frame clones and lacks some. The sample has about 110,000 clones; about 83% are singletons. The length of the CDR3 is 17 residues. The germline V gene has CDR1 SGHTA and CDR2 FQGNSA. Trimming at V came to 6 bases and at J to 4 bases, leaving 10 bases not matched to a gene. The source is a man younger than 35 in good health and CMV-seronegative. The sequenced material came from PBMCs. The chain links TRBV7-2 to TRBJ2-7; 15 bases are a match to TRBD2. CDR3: CASSYGLAGGLGYEQYF. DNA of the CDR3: TGTGCCAGCAGTTACGGACTAGCGGGAGGGCTGGGTTACGAGCAGTACTTC.